The 24 T cell receptor beta chains reported below all come from one sample, sequenced in a study of blood T cell repertoires in COVID-19. The assay was immunoSEQ multiplex PCR, and TCRdb's table has in-frame clones only and misses some. The sample carries about 200,000 clones, about nine tenths recorded once. Specimen: peripheral blood. The receptor source for this set is a man aged 18 to 30 with active or convalescent COVID-19.

This CDR3 reads CASSLQGDSGELFF. The DNA for the CDR3 is TGCGCCAGCAGCCTGCAGGGGGATTCCGGGGAGCTGTTTTTT. The genes are TRBV5-1 and TRBJ2-2, with 7 bases matching TRBD1. The CDR3 is 14 amino acids. CDR1 and CDR2 from the germline V gene are SGHRS and YFSETQ. After removal of 4 bases from V and 6 bases from J, the junction contained 6 bases not matched to a gene.

This chain connects TRBV6-5 to TRBJ1-4; maybe TRBD1 (6 bases). The germline V gene encodes CDR1 MNHEY and CDR2 SVGAGI. This CDR3 contains 14 residues. V lost 5 bases, J lost 5 bases, and 12 bases lay in between. CDR3 region: CASSRTEKNEKLFF. The CDR3 DNA sequence: TGTGCCAGCAGTCGGACAGAGAAGAATGAAAAACTGTTTTTT.

This chain joins TRBV6-2 or TRBV6-3 and TRBJ1-4, with D possibly TRBD1 on 6 matching bases. The germline V gene encodes CDR1 MNHEY and CDR2 SVGEGT. Trimming removed 5 bases from V and 4 bases from J, with 11 bases in between. This CDR3 is built from 14 residues. CDR3 DNA sequence: TGTGCCAGCAGTACGACAGGATATAATGAAAAACTGTTTTTT. Encoded protein: CASSTTGYNEKLFF.

This chain links TRBV4-3 with TRBJ1-4; the match to TRBD1 covers 7 bases. CDR1 is LGHNA, CDR2 YSLEER, per germline. J lost 0 bases, V lost 4 bases, and 5 bases had no gene match. CDR3 length: 16 residues. Here the CDR3 DNA reads TGCGCCAGCAGCCCCCACCAGGGGGCAACTAATGAAAAACTGTTTTTT. It encodes CASSPHQGATNEKLFF.

The chain joins TRBV3-1 (or the pseudogene TRBV3-2) to TRBJ2-4, with 12 positions matching TRBD2. The CDR3 is made up of 18 amino acids. Unmatched junction bases numbered 15, after V lost 4 bases and J lost 8 bases. Germline CDR1 LGHDT, CDR2 YNNKEL (reference sequence). The CDR3 region is CASSPYTLTSGGGDIQYF. DNA of the CDR3: TGTGCCAGCAGCCCCTATACCCTGACTAGCGGGGGTGGTGACATTCAGTACTTC.

The chain combines TRBV27 with TRBJ1-3; 7 bases are a match to TRBD1. The CDR3 has 17 residues. Germline loops: CDR1 MNHEY, CDR2 SMNVEV (reference sequence). Germline trimming cut 0 bases from V and 0 bases from J; bases unmatched to any gene: 5. The CDR3 nucleotides read TGTGCCAGCAGTTTATCCCCACAGGGGTTCTCTGGAAACACCATATATTTT. Its protein product is CASSLSPQGFSGNTIYF.

This sequence joins TRBV5-6 and TRBJ2-7; TRBD1 matches at 11 bases. Looked up from germline, CDR1 is SGHDT and CDR2 is YYEEEE. The CDR3 has 14 residues. V dropped 4 bases and J dropped 2; count of bases not matched to a gene: 2. The CDR3: CASSRTGGPYEQYF. For the CDR3, the DNA is TGTGCCAGCAGCCGGACAGGGGGCCCCTACGAGCAGTACTTC.

V is TRBV29-1 and J is TRBJ2-1; no clear D. V gave up 5 bases and J gave up 0 bases, with 11 bases separating them. The germline gives CDR1 SQVTM, CDR2 ANQGSEA. The CDR3 consists of 14 residues. DNA of the CDR3: TGCAGCGTTCTATTCCGAAGCTCCTACAATGAGCAGTTCTTC. It specifies CSVLFRSSYNEQFF.

The gene calls are TRBV5-4 and TRBJ1-2; D not resolved. This CDR3 is built from 14 residues. V lost 1 base, J lost 3 bases, and 10 bases lay in between. Germline V gene sequence: CDR1 SGHNT, CDR2 YYREEE (reference sequence). Written as DNA, the CDR3 is TGTGCCAGCAGCTTGAGCGGTCTCCACTATGGCTACACCTTC. Translation: CASSLSGLHYGYTF.

The genes are TRBV7-8 and TRBJ2-7, with a possible D match to TRBD2 (7 bases). V lost 3 bases, J lost 5 bases, and 20 bases lay in between. The CDR3 covers 16 residues. Per germline, CDR1 SGHVS and CDR2 FQNEAQ. The CDR3 sequence is CASSFSRGGGRHEQYF. Written as DNA, the CDR3 is TGTGCCAGCAGCTTCTCTCGTGGCGGGGGCCGGCACGAGCAGTACTTC. Looking up the rest from reference TRBV7-8 and TRBJ2-7 gives the full variable domain: GAGVSQSPRYKVAKRGQDVALRCDPISGHVSLFWYQQALGQGPEFLTYFQNEAQLDKSGLPSDRFFAERPEGSVSTLKIQRTQQEDSAVYLCASSFSRGGGRHEQYFGPGTRLTVT.

V gene TRBV5-4 combines with J gene TRBJ1-6, with D possibly TRBD1 on 6 matching bases. Per the germline V gene, CDR1 is SGHNT and CDR2 is YYREEE (reference sequence). The germline V and J ends were trimmed by 6 bases and 14 bases, with 15 bases remaining between them. The length of the CDR3 is 12 residues. CDR3 protein: CASTGDGRTLHF. CDR3 DNA sequence: TGTGCCAGCACAGGGGACGGTAGGACCCTCCACTTT.

CDR3 loop: CASSPPSSYEQYF. CDR3 DNA: TGTGCCAGCTCACCACCGAGCTCCTACGAGCAGTACTTC. The chain recombines TRBV18 with TRBJ2-7, with D hard to call. Germline V CDR1 and CDR2: KGHSH, LQKENI. This CDR3 has 13 residues. Trimming stripped 0 bases from V and 0 bases from J, with 3 bases between.

The genes are TRBV10-1 and TRBJ2-7; possibly TRBD1 for D (6 bases). The CDR3 contains 17 residues. The V end was cut by 5 bases, the J end by 5 bases, with 25 bases between. The germline gives CDR1 WNHNN, CDR2 SYGVQD (reference sequence). CDR3 DNA sequence: TGCGCCAGCAGTCCGAAGGGTTTCAGGGGATGGTTTAACGAGCAGTACTTC. Residues: CASSPKGFRGWFNEQYF.

This chain connects TRBV12-3 or TRBV12-4 to TRBJ1-1; no clear D. The V and J ends lost 5 bases and 11 bases respectively, with 15 bases between them. CDR3 length equals 12 residues. The CDR3 is CASSRGLGDAFF. The CDR3 bases are TGTGCCAGCAGTCGCGGGCTCGGGGATGCTTTCTTT.

This clone appeared many times. The V gene is TRBV4-2, the J gene TRBJ1-1, with 9 bases aligning to TRBD1. CDR3 length: 15 residues. V gave up 0 bases and J gave up 3 bases; unmatched junction bases: 2. Germline CDR1 LGHNA, CDR2 YNFKEQ. CDR3 residues: CASSQDRTGDTEAFF. The CDR3 coding sequence is TGTGCCAGCAGCCAAGATCGGACAGGGGACACTGAAGCTTTCTTT.

The table lists this clone with a few counts. The chain recombines TRBV30 with TRBJ1-3, with D possibly matching TRBD1 (5 bases). Germline V gives CDR1 GTSNPN, CDR2 SVGIG (reference sequence). Trimming removed 0 bases from V and 0 bases from J, with 9 bases in between. This CDR3 spans 15 amino acids. CDR3 sequence (DNA): TGTGCCTGGAGTGTACGGGGGGTCTCTGGAAACACCATATATTTT. This codes for CAWSVRGVSGNTIYF.

The chain is built from TRBV2 and TRBJ2-2; 7 bases agree with TRBD2. V lost 5 bases to trimming and J lost 4 bases; unmatched junction nucleotides: 7. Germline V gene data show CDR1 as SNHLY and CDR2 as FYNNEI. The CDR3 length is 15 residues. CDR3 coding DNA: TGTGCCAGCAGTTACGGACTAGGAGGCACCGGGGAGCTGTTTTTT. Protein sequence: CASSYGLGGTGELFF.

In this sample, this clone turned up once. V is TRBV5-6 and J is TRBJ1-2, with TRBD1 as a possible D gene (5 bases). The CDR3 covers 13 residues. The germline V and J ends were trimmed by 2 bases and 6 bases, with 11 bases remaining between them. Germline CDR1 reads SGHDT; CDR2 reads YYEEEE. CDR3 bases: TGTGCCAGCAGCTTCAGGGTTGGGGATGGCTACACCTTC. It specifies CASSFRVGDGYTF.

This chain joins TRBV18 and TRBJ2-1, with D possibly being TRBD2 (5 bases). CDR1 is KGHSH, CDR2 LQKENI, per germline. V was shortened by 3 bases and J by 6 bases, with 12 bases between the two germline ends. CDR3 length: 14 residues. The CDR3: CASSPSGRGNEQFF. CDR3 sequence (DNA): TGTGCCAGCTCACCCTCAGGCCGGGGCAATGAGCAGTTCTTC.

The V call is TRBV27, the J call TRBJ1-2, with 7 bases that match TRBD1. Looked up from germline, CDR1 is MNHEY and CDR2 is SMNVEV (reference sequence). The V and J ends lost 4 bases and 4 bases, in that order; junction bases with no gene match: 12. CDR3 length: 16 residues. The CDR3 reads CASSYLPSQGVYGYTF. The CDR3 nucleotides read TGTGCCAGCAGTTACCTCCCGAGCCAGGGGGTCTATGGCTACACCTTC.

The J gene is TRBJ1-2, the V gene TRBV5-1, with 11 bases that match TRBD1. With V trimmed by 3 bases and J by 3 bases, 1 base remained unmatched. This CDR3 has 14 residues. CDR1 SGHRS and CDR2 YFSETQ come from the germline V gene. In nucleotides, the CDR3 is TGCGCCAGCAGCTCGGGACAGGGGGACTATGGCTACACCTTC. Protein sequence: CASSSGQGDYGYTF. Filled out from reference TRBV5-1 and TRBJ1-2, the complete variable domain reads KAGVTQTPRYLIKTRGQQVTLSCSPISGHRSVSWYQQTPGQGLQFLFEYFSETQRNKGNFPGRFSGRQFSNSRSEMNVSTLELGDSALYLCASSSGQGDYGYTFGSGTRLTVV.

V usage is TRBV7-2 and J usage is TRBJ1-1; 8 positions match TRBD1. The CDR3 runs to 14 residues. After removal of 4 bases from V and 11 bases from J, the junction contained 12 bases not matched to a gene. The germline V gene encodes CDR1 SGHTA and CDR2 FQGNSA. CDR3 sequence: CASSSGGSSRTAFF. The CDR3 nucleotides read TGTGCCAGCAGCTCAGGGGGCTCGTCGAGGACGGCTTTCTTT.

This chain connects TRBV11-2 to TRBJ2-1, with TRBD2 identical over 9 bases. The V segment lost 5 bases and the J segment 6 bases; nucleotides outside the gene matches: 11. Germline loops: CDR1 SGHAT, CDR2 FQNNGV. There are 16 residues in the CDR3. The CDR3 loop is CASSEWLAGNFNEQFF. CDR3 DNA: TGTGCCAGCAGCGAATGGCTAGCGGGAAACTTCAATGAGCAGTTCTTC.

The genes are TRBV12-5 and TRBJ2-5, with TRBD2 matching 11 bases. CDR3 length: 15 amino acids. V lost 7 bases to trimming and J lost 4 bases; unmatched junction nucleotides: 8. Per the germline V gene, CDR1 is LGHNT and CDR2 is FRNRAP. The CDR3 DNA sequence: TGTGCTAGTGCCAATAGCGGGGGGGCTCTAGAGACCCAGTACTTC. Its translation: CASANSGGALETQYF.